This note documents a single TCR beta chain sequence. This entry belongs to a study of shared clonotypes between healthy human individuals. Assay used: immunoSEQ multiplex PCR; TCRdb lists only in-frame clones, some missing. The sample records hundreds of thousands of clones, approximately 92% being singletons. The naive CD8 subset, CD45RO-negative cells positively selected for CCR7, excluded terminally differentiated effector memory CD45RA+ cells. Germline V gene lookup returns CDR1 MNHEY and CDR2 SMNVEV (reference sequence). Trimming took 6 bases from V and 0 from J, leaving 12 bases between them. The CDR3 consists of 14 residues.

The chain is built from TRBV27 and TRBJ2-7; D ambiguous. This clonotype was sampled from a man aged 30 to 45 in good health. The sequencing input was naive CD8+ T cells sorted from blood. For the CDR3, the DNA is TGTGCCAGCAGAAGTAGCCGGAGCTCCTACGAGCAGTACTTC. Its protein is CASRSSRSSYEQYF.